These 3 T cell receptor beta chains came from one sample sequenced in a study of OX40 agonist ivuxolimab in advanced cancers. This table comes from immunoSEQ multiplex PCR, and its TCRdb copy is limited to in-frame clones, with some not included. This sample has around 100,000 clones; 89% occur once, and the top ten carry around 0.15%. Sample: CD4+ or CD8+ T cells sorted from blood, taken in a trial of the OX40 agonist ivuxolimab. These receptors were collected from an adult with an advanced solid tumor such as melanoma, head and neck, liver or kidney cancer.

The J gene is TRBJ2-1, the V gene TRBV6-5; D gene unclear. The germline CDR1 and CDR2 sequences are MNHEY and SVGAGI. The CDR3 length is 13 residues. V lost 10 bases and J 9 bases, leaving 19 bases between the germline ends. CDR3 nucleotides: TGTGCCACCCAGCAACCCAGACGTGGTGAGCAGTTCTTC. Its translation: CATQQPRRGEQFF.

This chain connects TRBV6-5 to TRBJ2-3; unclear D gene. V shed 7 bases and J shed 0 bases, with 14 bases lying between them. The CDR3 is 15 amino acids. CDR1 is MNHEY and CDR2 is SVGAGI in the germline V gene. This CDR3 reads CASTLGRTSTDTQYF. In nucleotides, the CDR3 is TGTGCCAGCACCTTGGGAAGAACTAGCACAGATACGCAGTATTTT.

This clone was counted between two and nine times. The chain carries TRBV29-1 and TRBJ1-5; D is ambiguous. CDR3 length: 9 residues. Trimming shortened V by 5 bases and J by 7 bases, and 3 bases separated the two germline ends. The germline V gene encodes CDR1 SQVTM and CDR2 ANQGSEA. The CDR3 coding sequence is TGCAGCGTTCGGCAGCCCCAGCATTTT. Translating gives CSVRQPQHF.